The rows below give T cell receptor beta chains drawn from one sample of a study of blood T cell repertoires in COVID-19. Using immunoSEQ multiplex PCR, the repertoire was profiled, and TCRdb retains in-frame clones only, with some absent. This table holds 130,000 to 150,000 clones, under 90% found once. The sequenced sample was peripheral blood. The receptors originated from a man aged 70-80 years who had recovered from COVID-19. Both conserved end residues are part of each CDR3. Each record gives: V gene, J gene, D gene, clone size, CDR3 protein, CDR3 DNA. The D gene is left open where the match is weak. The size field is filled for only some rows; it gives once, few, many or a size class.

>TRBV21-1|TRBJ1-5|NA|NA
CASSKGQGAGNQPQHF
TGTGCCAGCAGCAAAGGGCAGGGGGCTGGAAATCAGCCCCAGCATTTT
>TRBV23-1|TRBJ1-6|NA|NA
CASSPKQGWYVDSPLHF
TGCGCCAGCAGTCCCAAACAGGGTTGGTATGTAGATTCACCCCTCCACTTT
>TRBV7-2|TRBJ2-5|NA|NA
CASSLGGRGETQYF
TGTGCCAGCAGCTTAGGGGGCAGGGGAGAGACCCAGTACTTC
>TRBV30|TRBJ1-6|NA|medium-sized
CAWRPTSGQLGSPLHF
TGTGCCTGGAGGCCGACCTCAGGACAGTTGGGTTCACCCCTCCACTTT
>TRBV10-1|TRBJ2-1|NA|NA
CASSDSRFSSYNEQFF
TGCGCCAGCAGTGATTCGAGATTTAGCTCCTACAATGAGCAGTTCTTC
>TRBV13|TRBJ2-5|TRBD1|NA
CASRSQGEETQYF
TGTGCCAGCAGGTCACAGGGGGAAGAGACCCAGTACTTC
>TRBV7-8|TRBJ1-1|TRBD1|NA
CASSWTGLNTEAFF
TGTGCCAGCAGCTGGACAGGTTTGAACACTGAAGCTTTCTTT
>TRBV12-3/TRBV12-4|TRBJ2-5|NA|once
CASSIQGGGQYF
TGTGCCAGCAGCATACAGGGTGGGGGCCAGTACTTC
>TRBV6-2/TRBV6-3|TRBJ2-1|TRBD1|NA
CASSHARGDRAHEQFF
TGTGCCAGCAGCCACGCACGGGGGGACAGGGCACATGAGCAGTTCTTC
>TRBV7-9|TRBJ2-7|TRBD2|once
CASAQGGYEQYF
TGTGCCAGCGCCCAGGGAGGGTACGAGCAGTACTTC
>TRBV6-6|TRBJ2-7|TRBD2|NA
CASRLAGGYEQYF
TGTGCCAGCAGACTAGCGGGAGGGTACGAGCAGTACTTC
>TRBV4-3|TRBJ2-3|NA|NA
CASSQDLAGSTDTQYF
TGCGCCAGCAGCCAAGATCTGGCAGGGAGCACAGATACGCAGTATTTT
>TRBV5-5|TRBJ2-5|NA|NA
CASSFDGSRETQYF
TGTGCCAGCAGCTTTGATGGGTCGAGGGAGACCCAGTACTTC
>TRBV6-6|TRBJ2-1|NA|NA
CASSYQSGRRGNEQFF
TGTGCCAGCAGTTACCAATCAGGGCGAAGGGGCAATGAGCAGTTCTTC
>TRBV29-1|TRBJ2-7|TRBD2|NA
CSVAGLAAYEQYF
TGCAGCGTTGCGGGGCTAGCGGCCTACGAGCAGTACTTC
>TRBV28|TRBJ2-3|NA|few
CASSFPLVTDTQYF
TGTGCCAGCAGTTTTCCCCTAGTCACAGATACGCAGTATTTT
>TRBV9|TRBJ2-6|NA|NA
CASSATSGANVLTF
TGTGCCAGCAGCGCTACCTCTGGGGCCAACGTCCTGACTTTC